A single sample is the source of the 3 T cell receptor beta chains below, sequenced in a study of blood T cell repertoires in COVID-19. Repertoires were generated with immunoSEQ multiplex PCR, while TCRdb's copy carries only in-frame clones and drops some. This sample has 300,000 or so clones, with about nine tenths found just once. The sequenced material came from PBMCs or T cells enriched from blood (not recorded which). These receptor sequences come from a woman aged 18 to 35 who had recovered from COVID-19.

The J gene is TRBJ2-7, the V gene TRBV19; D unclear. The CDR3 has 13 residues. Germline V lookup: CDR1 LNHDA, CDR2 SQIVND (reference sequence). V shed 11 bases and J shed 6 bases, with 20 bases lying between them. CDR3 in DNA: TGTGCCGCAGGTCTGCCACGTTTTTCCGAGCAGTACTTC. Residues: CAAGLPRFSEQYF.

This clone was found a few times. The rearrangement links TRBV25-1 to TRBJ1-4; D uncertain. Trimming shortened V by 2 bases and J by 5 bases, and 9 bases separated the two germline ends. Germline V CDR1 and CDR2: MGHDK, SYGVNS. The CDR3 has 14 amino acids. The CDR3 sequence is CASSEPRENEKLFF. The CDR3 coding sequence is TGTGCCAGCAGTGAACCCCGGGAAAATGAAAAACTGTTTTTT.

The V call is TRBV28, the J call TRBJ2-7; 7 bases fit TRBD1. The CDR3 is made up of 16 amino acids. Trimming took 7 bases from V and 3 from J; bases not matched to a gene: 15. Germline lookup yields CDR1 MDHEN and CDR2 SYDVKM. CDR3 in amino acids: CASKRQGRLNNYEQYF. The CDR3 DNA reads TGTGCCAGCAAAAGACAGGGCCGACTAAATAACTACGAGCAGTACTTC.